Described below is a single T cell receptor beta chain sequence and its context. Its antigen is not known. J was trimmed by 2 bases and V by 3 bases; bases with no gene match: 11. This CDR3 is built from 16 residues. Germline-derived CDR1 and CDR2 are DFQATT and SNEGSKA (reference sequence). This specimen belongs to a study of post-analysis software for immune sequencing data. Study-level background: Relapsing-remitting, secondary progressive and progressive-relapsing multiple sclerosis courses were included.

General observations from the study: Same-batch preparations were strongly co-clustered by F measure. There was significantly lower normalized Chao1 diversity in multiple sclerosis patients than in controls. There were about 5 TRBV segments more frequent in patients than controls, and TRBV5-6, TRBV5-1 and TRBV20-1 were among them.

Libraries were made from TCR beta cDNA, and they carried unique molecular identifiers. Once roughly 0.9 to 11 million T cells were used, roughly 500,000 cDNA molecules resulted. Each CDR3 protein is one row after TCRdb ran MiXCR on the PCR reads. The table records hundreds of thousands of distinct CDR3 sequences, 25% to 30% of them present only once. Material: blood. The sequence was collected from a girl aged 10 to 17 with multiple sclerosis. This sequence joins TRBV20-1 and TRBJ2-3; TRBD2 matches 7 bases. The CDR3 reads CSASGRAGEYTDTQYF. The CDR3 coding sequence is TGCAGTGCTAGCGGCCGGGCGGGGGAGTACACAGATACGCAGTATTTT.